This T cell receptor (beta chain) emerged from a study of blood T cell repertoires in COVID-19. Clones were read by immunoSEQ multiplex PCR, and TCRdb kept only the in-frame ones, dropping some. The repertoire holds roughly 130,000 clones, 84% seen once, with roughly 3.5% in the top ten. This clonotype was obtained from a woman aged 25 to 39 who had recovered from COVID-19. The sample was PBMCs or T cells enriched from blood (not recorded which).

The CDR3, as DNA: TGTGCCAGCAGTTACCAATACCTACTAGGGCTCCCTCAGTTCTTC. This codes for CASSYQYLLGLPQFF. The J gene is TRBJ2-1, the V gene TRBV6-2 or TRBV6-3, with a tentative D call TRBD2 (5 bases). Germline V lookup: CDR1 MNHEY, CDR2 SVGEGT. V gave up 2 bases and J gave up 13 bases, with 21 bases separating them. This CDR3 is 15 amino acids long.